This entry features one T cell receptor (beta chain) sequence. Its antigen is still unknown. From germline, CDR1 is KGHDR and CDR2 SFDVKD. This CDR3 has 16 amino acids. The data are from a study of T cells expressing NK-cell markers. Study-wide background: It was sorted CD3+CD56-NKG2C+, CD3+CD56+NKG2C- and CD3+CD56+NKG2C+ T cells that provided the TCR beta repertoires. The study sequenced eight donors, seven HCMV-seropositive and one seronegative.

TCRdb reprocessed the 5' RACE reads, keeping one entry per CDR3 protein, no DNA. The sample table sets out about 390,000 distinct CDR3 sequences. Study-level results: Expanded NKG2C+ T cell clones were not confirmed as HCMV-specific. The dominant NKG2C+ clonotypes represented roughly 1.0-7.5% of CD8+ T cells in six donors.

V usage is TRBV24-1 and J usage is TRBJ2-1; the D call from TCRdb, TRBD1, cannot be confirmed without DNA. This clonotype was sampled from a woman in her 50s in good health. Source material: blood T cells: a sorted CD56 or NKG2C T cell subset, CD4+ or CD8+ T cells, or bulk PBMC T cells (not recorded which). The CDR3 is CATSDWDRGSYNEQFF.